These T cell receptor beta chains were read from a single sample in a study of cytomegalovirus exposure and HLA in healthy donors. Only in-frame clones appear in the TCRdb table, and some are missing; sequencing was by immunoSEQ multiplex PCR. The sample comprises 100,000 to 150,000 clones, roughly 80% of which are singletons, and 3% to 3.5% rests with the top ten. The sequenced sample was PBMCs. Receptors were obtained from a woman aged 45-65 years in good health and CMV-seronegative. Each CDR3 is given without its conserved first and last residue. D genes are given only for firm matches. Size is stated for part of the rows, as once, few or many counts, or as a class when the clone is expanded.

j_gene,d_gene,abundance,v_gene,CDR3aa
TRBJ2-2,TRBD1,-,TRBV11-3,ASSLGQGSTGELF
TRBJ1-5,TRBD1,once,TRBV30,AWSEGAGQPQH
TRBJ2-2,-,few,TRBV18,ASSPPIGRGTGELF
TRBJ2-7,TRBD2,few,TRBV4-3,ASSQSSGAYYEQY
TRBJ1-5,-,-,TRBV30,AWSVGSNQPQH
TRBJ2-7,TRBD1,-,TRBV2,ASSERTGGYEQY
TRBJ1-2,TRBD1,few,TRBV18,ASSPVDRGDGYT
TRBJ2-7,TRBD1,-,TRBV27,ASSPGTEVL
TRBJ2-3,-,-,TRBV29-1,SVDEESTDTQY
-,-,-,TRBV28,ASSSIYEQY
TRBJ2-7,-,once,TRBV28,ASSYSFYEQY
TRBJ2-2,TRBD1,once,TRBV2,ASSRQGEISGELF
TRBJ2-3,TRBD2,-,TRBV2,ASKGLAGGDTQY
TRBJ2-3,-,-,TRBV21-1,ASSNRQGEGQY
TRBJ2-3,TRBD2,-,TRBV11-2,ASSLDRAGGSFGTDTQY
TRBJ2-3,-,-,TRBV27,ASRTSSRTDTQY
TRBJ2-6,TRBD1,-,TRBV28,ASSGDRAGANVLT
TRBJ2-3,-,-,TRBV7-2,ASSLVGGASTDTQY
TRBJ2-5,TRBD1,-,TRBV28,ASSSPADRDRGGETQY
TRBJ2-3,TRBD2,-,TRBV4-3,ASSVLAGVADTQY
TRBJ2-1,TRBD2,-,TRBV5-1,ASSLASGAYNEQF
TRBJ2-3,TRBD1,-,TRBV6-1,ASERTGSTDTQY
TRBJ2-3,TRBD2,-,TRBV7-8,ASSFGGADTQY
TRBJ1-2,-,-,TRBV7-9,ASSLAGGDYGYT
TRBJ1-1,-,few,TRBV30,AWTINRDTKAF
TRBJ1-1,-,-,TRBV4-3,ASSQDPIDSYEAF
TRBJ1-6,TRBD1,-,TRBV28,ASSTRQGNSPLH
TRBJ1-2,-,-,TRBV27,ASSLTGLGYT
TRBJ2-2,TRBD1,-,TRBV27,ASTGGTGELF
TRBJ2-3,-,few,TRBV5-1,ASSLAGAGTDTQY
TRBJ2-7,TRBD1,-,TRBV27,ASSPTGQSYEQY
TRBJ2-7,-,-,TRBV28,ASSLSTYEQY
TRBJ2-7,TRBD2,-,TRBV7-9,ASSPTSGRSLEQY
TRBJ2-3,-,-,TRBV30,AWSTLGGLGNTQY
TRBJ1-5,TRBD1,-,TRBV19,ASSRTGEIQPQH
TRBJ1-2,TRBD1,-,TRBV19,ATGNQGASGYT
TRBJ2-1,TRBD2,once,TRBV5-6,ASSFFGLVSYNEQF
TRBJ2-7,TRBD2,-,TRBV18,ASSPRGLAVYEQY
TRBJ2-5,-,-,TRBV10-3,AISLGAAETQY
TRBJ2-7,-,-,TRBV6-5,ASRHRAIGSYEQY
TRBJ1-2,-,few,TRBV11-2,ASSLRGMDGYT
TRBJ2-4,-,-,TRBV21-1,AIAGYAAKNIQY
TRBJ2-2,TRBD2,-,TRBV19,ASSIAGGGTGELF
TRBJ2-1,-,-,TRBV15,ATSVYSYTYNEQF
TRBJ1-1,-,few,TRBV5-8,ASSLELGWNTEAF
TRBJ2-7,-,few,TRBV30,AWSGVGRGYEQY
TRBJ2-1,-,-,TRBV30,ASGQSYNEQF
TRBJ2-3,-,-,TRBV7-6,ASSLDPGITQY
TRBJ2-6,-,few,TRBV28,ASSPIRRANVLT
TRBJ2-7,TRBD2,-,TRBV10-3,AISLTSGSSYEQY
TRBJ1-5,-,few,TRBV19,ATGGRSYSNQPQH
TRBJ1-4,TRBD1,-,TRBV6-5,ASRPQGDLKKLF
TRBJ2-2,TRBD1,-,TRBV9,ASSVTGTGSTGELF
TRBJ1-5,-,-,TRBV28,ASSLELNQPQH
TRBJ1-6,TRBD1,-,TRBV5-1,ASSLAGQGRSPLH
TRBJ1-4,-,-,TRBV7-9,ASRPRDINEKLF
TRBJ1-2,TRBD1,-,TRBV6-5,ARGQGASYGYT